The present TCR beta chain was sequenced within a study of cytomegalovirus exposure and HLA in healthy donors. Across the whole study: The use of the same platform for the 95 to 150 validation repertoires and the 550 to 850 first-cohort repertoires was reported by a later analysis.

Among the approximately 110 subjects of the validation cohort, separate from the approximately 700-subject first cohort, were the donors. The table came from immunoSEQ multiplex PCR; TCRdb's copy has only in-frame clones and leaves some out. Of 130,000 or so clones listed, around 92% were seen once; the top ten hold around 3.4%. Sequencing was performed on PBMCs. This clonotype originated in a man aged 25 to 40 in good health and CMV-seronegative.

The DNA for the CDR3 is TGTGCCAGCAGCTCGGGGATGGGTCCCGGGCAGTACTTC. Its protein product is CASSSGMGPGQYF. The V and J genes are TRBV14 and TRBJ2-7; possible D gene TRBD2, 5 bases. V lost 5 bases, J lost 9 bases, and 17 bases lay in between. The V gene's germline CDR1 is SGHDN and CDR2 FVKESK. The CDR3 covers 13 residues.